This T cell receptor beta chain was obtained from a study of response to subunit inactivated influenza vaccine. This clonotype was observed a few times. Trimming took 6 bases from V and 4 from J; bases not matched to a gene: 8. This CDR3 has 15 residues. Germline V gene sequence: CDR1 MNHEY, CDR2 SMNVEV (reference sequence). TCRdb independently ran MiXCR on the RT-PCR reads; one entry per CDR3 protein. The sample yields about 650,000 distinct CDR3 sequences, roughly 15% seen once. Source: PBMCs from blood, taken about 14 days before vaccination. The sequence was collected from a man aged 45-65 years who received an inactivated influenza vaccine. The chain links TRBV27 to TRBJ2-1, with 8 bases matching TRBD2. The CDR3: CASRRAGADYNEQFF. The CDR3 DNA reads TGTGCCAGCAGGCGAGCGGGAGCGGATTACAATGAGCAGTTCTTC.